One sample yielded the 25 T cell receptor beta chains listed below, sequenced in a study of vaccination and CD4 T cells after COVID-19. Scientists ran DNA taken from cultured CD4+ T cells through the Oncomine TCR Beta short-read assay for sequencing. Each CDR3 protein is one row after TCRdb ran MiXCR on the PCR reads. The data show 7,300 or so distinct CDR3 sequences, with about 70% seen just once and over 15% held by the top ten. Treatment described: roughly ten-day PBMC culture with coronavirus spike peptide pools or control peptides (ViraFEST assay). Their antigen targets remain unknown. Source material: CD4+ T cells from blood, cultured in vitro. The receptor source for this set is a human donor who had recovered from COVID-19.

The J gene is TRBJ2-2, the V gene TRBV25-1; tentative D call: TRBD2 (6 bases). The CDR3 consists of 15 residues. Trimming left V 6 bases short and J 5 bases short, with 16 bases between. CDR1 is MGHDK and CDR2 is SYGVNS in the germline V gene. The CDR3 spells CASRLDGSGTGELFF. The DNA for the CDR3 is TGTGCCAGCAGGCTAGACGGGAGCGGAACCGGGGAGCTGTTTTTT.

V is TRBV25-1 and J is TRBJ2-2; TRBD1 matches at 7 bases. CDR1 is MGHDK and CDR2 is SYGVNS in the germline V gene. The V gene end was trimmed by 9 bases and the J gene end by 0 bases; junction bases not matched to a gene: 7. The CDR3 sequence is 15 residues long. The CDR3 region has the DNA TGTGCCAGAGTTCCGGGACAGCCGAACACCGGGGAGCTGTTTTTT. It translates to CARVPGQPNTGELFF. The full variable domain, rest sourced from reference TRBV25-1 and TRBJ2-2, is EADIYQTPRYLVIGTGKKITLECSQTMGHDKMYWYQQDPGMELHLIHYSYGVNSTEKGDLSSESTVSRIRTEHFPLTLESARPSHTSQYLCARVPGQPNTGELFFGEGSRLTVL.

This rearrangement joins TRBV6-2 or TRBV6-3 to TRBJ2-1; possibly TRBD1 or TRBD2 for D (5 bases each). V gave up 5 bases and J gave up 0 bases, with 14 bases separating them. CDR3 length equals 16 residues. Per the germline V gene, CDR1 is MNHEY and CDR2 is SVGEGT. CDR3 in DNA: TGTGCCAGCAGTGACCCGGGGCCGAGCTCCTACAATGAGCAGTTCTTC. It specifies CASSDPGPSSYNEQFF.

This clonotype was seen a single time. The chain has TRBV25-1 and TRBJ1-6; a possible D gene is TRBD1 (5 bases). The germline V gene encodes CDR1 MGHDK and CDR2 SYGVNS. V dropped 6 bases and J dropped 4 bases, with 13 bases sitting between them. There are 15 residues in the CDR3. DNA for the CDR3: TGTGCCAGCAGGCAGAATCAGGGATATAATTCACCCCTCCACTTT. This translates into CASRQNQGYNSPLHF.

V is TRBV11-2 and J is TRBJ1-5; no clear D. Germline-derived CDR1 and CDR2 are SGHAT and FQNNGV. This CDR3 has 14 amino acids. V was cut by 5 bases and J by 5 bases, with 13 bases left in between. CDR3 in amino acids: CASSPVSPHQPQHF. In DNA, the CDR3 is TGTGCCAGCAGCCCCGTCAGCCCCCATCAGCCCCAGCATTTT. The complete variable domain, with remaining parts taken from reference TRBV11-2 and TRBJ1-5, reads EAGVAQSPRYKIIEKRQSVAFWCNPISGHATLYWYQQILGQGPKLLIQFQNNGVVDDSQLPKDRFSAERLKGVDSTLKIQPAKLEDSAVYLCASSPVSPHQPQHFGDGTRLSIL.

This clonotype has more than one count but fewer than ten. The V call is TRBV20-1, the J call TRBJ1-5; D is undetermined. In germline, CDR1 is DFQATT, CDR2 SNEGSKA (reference sequence). This CDR3 has 12 amino acids. The V gene lost 5 bases and the J gene lost 4 bases, with 9 bases spanning the gap. This chain's CDR3 is CSARRRNQPQHF. The CDR3 nucleotides are TGCAGTGCTCGCCGACGGAATCAGCCCCAGCATTTT.

The chain has TRBV6-5 and TRBJ2-5; D remains ambiguous. CDR3 length: 12 residues. Trimming shortened V by 2 bases and J by 5 bases, and 6 bases separated the two germline ends. CDR1 is MNHEY, CDR2 SVGAGI, per germline. CDR3 in amino acids: CASSYGAETQYF. DNA for the CDR3: TGTGCCAGCAGTTACGGAGCGGAGACCCAGTACTTC.

This sequence joins TRBV20-1 and TRBJ1-6; D is ambiguous. Trimming shortened V by 0 bases and J by 10 bases, and 13 bases separated the two germline ends. The CDR3 is 14 amino acids. The germline V gene encodes CDR1 DFQATT and CDR2 SNEGSKA (reference sequence). CDR3 nucleotide sequence: TGCAGTGCTAGAGATTCGGTTTGGCGATCACCCCTCCACTTT. The encoded protein is CSARDSVWRSPLHF.

The chain uses TRBV5-1 and TRBJ2-7, with 10 positions matching TRBD1. The CDR3 runs 15 residues. CDR1 is SGHRS, CDR2 YFSETQ, per germline. V shed 3 bases and J 3 bases; nucleotides not matched to a gene: 6. The CDR3 coding sequence is TGCGCCAGCAGCTCCCCCAGGACAGGGGGCTACGAGCAGTACTTC. Translating it yields CASSSPRTGGYEQYF.

The genes are TRBV19 and TRBJ1-1; the D is unclear. The length of the CDR3 is 12 residues. Germline CDR1 reads LNHDA; CDR2 reads SQIVND (reference sequence). The V and J ends lost 1 base and 8 bases respectively, with 8 bases between them. CDR3 loop: CASSIGGSEAFF. The CDR3 coding sequence is TGTGCCAGTAGTATAGGTGGTTCGGAAGCTTTCTTT.

The V gene is TRBV20-1, the J gene TRBJ1-2; D is unclear. The CDR3 length is 15 residues. Germline V gives CDR1 DFQATT, CDR2 SNEGSKA (reference sequence). V gave up 0 bases and J gave up 2 bases, with 13 bases separating them. CDR3 loop: CSARDLGVGNYGYTF. The CDR3 DNA reads as TGCAGTGCTAGAGATCTTGGGGTGGGGAACTATGGCTACACCTTC.

The chain couples TRBV20-1 to TRBJ2-7, with 9 bases fitting TRBD2. CDR3 length: 14 amino acids. Trimming removed 3 bases from V and 7 bases from J; junction bases left unmatched: 10. Germline V gene lookup returns CDR1 DFQATT and CDR2 SNEGSKA (reference sequence). The CDR3 spells CSASNAGGPGEQYF. The CDR3 DNA reads TGCAGTGCTAGCAATGCGGGAGGGCCGGGGGAGCAGTACTTC.

This clonotype has just a few counts. The chain links TRBV20-1 to TRBJ2-6; weak D call: TRBD1 (5 bases). This CDR3 is 14 amino acids long. Germline V gene sequence: CDR1 DFQATT, CDR2 SNEGSKA (reference sequence). The V end lost 5 bases, the J end lost 2 bases, and 10 bases lay between the germline ends. CDR3 bases: TGCAGTGCTGGACACAGGACTGGGGCCAACGTCCTGACTTTC. It yields the protein CSAGHRTGANVLTF.

The rearrangement joins TRBV27 to TRBJ2-6; a weak D match, TRBD1 (5 bases). V lost 2 bases and J lost 1, with 6 bases in between. The V gene's germline CDR1 is MNHEY and CDR2 SMNVEV (reference sequence). The CDR3 extends over 15 amino acids. CDR3: CASSLRGSGANVLTF. The DNA for the CDR3 is TGTGCCAGCAGTTTAAGGGGTTCTGGGGCCAACGTCCTGACTTTC.

The chain employs TRBV7-6 and TRBJ2-2; 9 bases match TRBD1. V trimming: 5 bases; J trimming: 0 bases; junction bases outside the gene matches: 7. The CDR3 is made up of 17 amino acids. Per the germline V gene, CDR1 is SGHVS and CDR2 is FNYEAQ. In DNA, the CDR3 is TGTGCCAGCAGCCCAAGGGACAGGGCGCCGAACACCGGGGAGCTGTTTTTT. This sequence encodes CASSPRDRAPNTGELFF. The variable domain in full, with the rest retrieved from reference TRBV7-6 and TRBJ2-2, is GAGVSQSPRYKVTKRGQDVALRCDPISGHVSLYWYRQALGQGPEFLTYFNYEAQQDKSGLPNDRFSAERPEGSISTLTIQRTEQRDSAMYRCASSPRDRAPNTGELFFGEGSRLTVL.

The V gene is TRBV24-1, the J gene TRBJ1-1; no clear D gene. The CDR3 is 12 residues long. With 7 bases removed from V and 2 bases from J, the gap between germline ends came to 7 bases. Germline V lookup: CDR1 KGHDR, CDR2 SFDVKD. CDR3 amino acids: CATRRGNTEAFF. The CDR3 nucleotides are TGTGCCACCAGGCGGGGTAACACTGAAGCTTTCTTT.

The chain couples TRBV7-7 to TRBJ2-5; 8 bases are a match to TRBD2. CDR1 SSHAT and CDR2 FNYEAQ come from the germline V gene (reference sequence). The J segment lost 8 bases and the V segment lost 4 bases, leaving 9 bases of the junction unmatched. The CDR3 length is 14 residues. The CDR3 nucleotides read TGTGCCAGCAGCTCCCAGCCCGGGAGGGCCACCCAGTACTTC. Its protein is CASSSQPGRATQYF.

The chain carries TRBV7-2 and TRBJ1-5; TRBD1 matches at 11 bases. This CDR3 spans 15 amino acids. V was clipped by 5 bases and J by 4 bases; unmatched bases: 4. CDR1 and CDR2 from the germline V gene are SGHTA and FQGNSA. The CDR3 loop is CASSAGTGGNQPQHF. DNA for the CDR3: TGTGCCAGCAGCGCGGGGACAGGGGGTAATCAGCCCCAGCATTTT.

This chain uses TRBV19 with TRBJ1-2, with D uncertain. CDR1 and CDR2 from the germline V gene are LNHDA and SQIVND (reference sequence). Trimming stripped 7 bases from V and 0 bases from J, with 12 bases between. The CDR3 has 14 amino acids. The DNA of the CDR3 is TGTGCCAGTAAGTTGGCCGTCGCTAACTATGGCTACACCTTC. Protein sequence: CASKLAVANYGYTF.

The chain recombines TRBV20-1 with TRBJ2-7; perhaps D is TRBD1 or TRBD2 (6 bases each). CDR3 size: 14 residues. V lost 5 bases and J 5 bases, leaving 19 bases between the germline ends. Germline CDR1 DFQATT, CDR2 SNEGSKA (reference sequence). The CDR3 reads CSAGVTGGLHEQYF. The CDR3 coding sequence is TGCAGTGCTGGGGTAACTGGGGGGCTCCACGAGCAGTACTTC.

In this sample, this clonotype turned up a few times. The chain recombines TRBV5-1 with TRBJ2-5; perhaps TRBD1 as D (6 bases). This CDR3 is built from 13 residues. The germline V gene encodes CDR1 SGHRS and CDR2 YFSETQ. V shed 2 bases and J shed 5 bases, with 10 bases lying between them. In DNA, the CDR3 is TGCGCCAGCAGCTTACAGGGTGAGGAGACCCAGTACTTC. It is translated as CASSLQGEETQYF. Together with reference TRBV5-1 and TRBJ2-5, the CDR3 gives the full variable domain: KAGVTQTPRYLIKTRGQQVTLSCSPISGHRSVSWYQQTPGQGLQFLFEYFSETQRNKGNFPGRFSGRQFSNSRSEMNVSTLELGDSALYLCASSLQGEETQYFGPGTRLLVL.

This clonotype has only one observation. This chain uses TRBV24-1 with TRBJ1-1, with D possibly TRBD1 on 5 matching bases. The CDR3 runs to 13 residues. Germline assignment: CDR1 KGHDR and CDR2 SFDVKD. Trimming took 4 bases from V and 4 from J, leaving 9 bases between them. The CDR3 is CATSELDSTEAFF. As DNA, the CDR3 is TGTGCCACCAGTGAGCTCGACAGCACTGAAGCTTTCTTT.

This clonotype was counted between two and nine times. This chain uses TRBV15 with TRBJ1-2; D remains ambiguous. The CDR3 is made up of 16 amino acids. Looked up from germline, CDR1 is LNHNV and CDR2 is YYDKDF (reference sequence). Trimming removed 5 bases at V and 4 bases at J, with 20 bases between. Written as DNA, the CDR3 is TGTGCCACCAGCTTTACTAGGAAGGGAATGGTCTATGGCTACACCTTC. This codes for CATSFTRKGMVYGYTF.

This chain connects TRBV20-1 to TRBJ1-1; D is possibly TRBD1 (6 bases). This CDR3 is built from 16 residues. Germline V gene sequence: CDR1 DFQATT, CDR2 SNEGSKA (reference sequence). The ends were cut back, 3 bases at V and 2 bases at J, with 19 bases in the middle. CDR3 nucleotides: TGCAGTGCTAGCGACTCAGGGGTGGGGGGAAACACTGAAGCTTTCTTT. This translates into CSASDSGVGGNTEAFF.

The rearrangement uses TRBV20-1 and TRBJ2-7; D might be TRBD1 (6 bases). Germline CDR1 and CDR2: DFQATT and SNEGSKA (reference sequence). This CDR3 comprises 14 residues. V dropped 6 bases and J dropped 2 bases, with 17 bases sitting between them. The CDR3 sequence is CSALAQGTTYEQYF. DNA for the CDR3: TGCAGTGCCCTCGCACAGGGCACAACCTACGAGCAGTACTTC.